The present TCR beta chain was sequenced within a study of cytotoxic CD8 clonotypes in ibrutinib-treated CLL. Study in general: Of the patients, 11 were relapsed/refractory, under 16 treatment-naive and 17 to 18 IGHV unmutated.

Remarks on this clone: Its antigen is not known.

Assay: immunoSEQ multiplex PCR; the TCRdb copy retains only in-frame clones and omits some. Here the sample spans roughly 330,000 clones, 67% being singletons. Cryopreserved PBMCs supplied about 2 micrograms of genomic DNA for TCR beta libraries. The study's findings and limits: Whereas clonality rose at ibrutinib response, it declined toward baseline at progression. Patients had baseline clonality above age-matched healthy donors, and this clonality moved with circulating CD8+ T-cell counts.

The J segment lost 1 base and the V segment lost 2 bases, leaving 18 bases of the junction unmatched. The germline CDR1 and CDR2 sequences are SGHTA and FQGTGA. This CDR3 has 20 residues. This receptor was obtained from a human donor with chronic lymphocytic leukemia. The input for sequencing was PBMCs, taken after 36 months of ibrutinib treatment. The chain is built from TRBV7-3 and TRBJ2-5, with 8 positions matching TRBD2. CDR3 in amino acids: CASSLPRLRRTSWAQETQYF. CDR3 bases: TGTGCCAGCAGCTTACCTCGCCTCCGTAGGACTAGCTGGGCCCAAGAGACCCAGTACTTC.